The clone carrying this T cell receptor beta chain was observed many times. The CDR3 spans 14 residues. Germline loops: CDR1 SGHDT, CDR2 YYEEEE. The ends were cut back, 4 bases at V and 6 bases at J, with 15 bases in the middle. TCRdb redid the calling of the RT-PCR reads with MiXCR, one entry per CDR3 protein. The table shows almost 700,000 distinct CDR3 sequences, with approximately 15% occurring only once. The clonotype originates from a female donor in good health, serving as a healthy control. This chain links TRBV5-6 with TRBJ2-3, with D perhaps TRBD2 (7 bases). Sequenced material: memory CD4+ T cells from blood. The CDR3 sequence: CASSPPGGWDTQYF. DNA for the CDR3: TGTGCCAGCAGCCCCCCGGGGGGCTGGGATACGCAGTATTTT.